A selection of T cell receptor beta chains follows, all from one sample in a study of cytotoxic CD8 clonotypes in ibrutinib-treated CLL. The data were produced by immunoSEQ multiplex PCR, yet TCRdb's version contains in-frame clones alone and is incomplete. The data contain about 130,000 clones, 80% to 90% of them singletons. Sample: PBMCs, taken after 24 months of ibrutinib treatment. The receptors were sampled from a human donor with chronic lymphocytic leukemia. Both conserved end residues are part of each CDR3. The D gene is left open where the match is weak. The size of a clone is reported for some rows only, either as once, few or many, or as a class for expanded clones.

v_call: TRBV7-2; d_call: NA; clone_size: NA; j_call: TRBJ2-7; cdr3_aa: CASSLGGVGSYEQYF; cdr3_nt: TGTGCCAGCAGCTTAGGGGGGGTAGGGTCCTACGAGCAGTACTTC
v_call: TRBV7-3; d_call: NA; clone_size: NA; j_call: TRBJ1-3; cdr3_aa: CASSPGRRPSGNTIYF; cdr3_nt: TGTGCCAGCAGCCCGGGACGGCGGCCCTCTGGAAACACCATATATTTT
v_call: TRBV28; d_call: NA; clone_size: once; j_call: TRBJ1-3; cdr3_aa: CASSRRGLSGNTIYF; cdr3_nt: TGTGCCAGCAGCCGCCGGGGGTTGAGCGGAAACACCATATATTTT
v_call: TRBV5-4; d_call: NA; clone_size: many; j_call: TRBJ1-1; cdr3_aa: CASSLARANTEAFF; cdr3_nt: TGTGCCAGCAGCTTGGCCAGGGCGAACACTGAAGCTTTCTTT
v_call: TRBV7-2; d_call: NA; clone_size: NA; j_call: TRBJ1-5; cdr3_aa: CASSLTPLGGPNQPQHF; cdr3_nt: TGTGCCAGCAGCTTAACCCCCCTGGGGGGACCCAATCAGCCCCAGCATTTT
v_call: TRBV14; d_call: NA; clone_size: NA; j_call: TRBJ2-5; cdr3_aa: CASSHQLQGGRETQYF; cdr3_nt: TGTGCCAGCAGCCACCAACTACAGGGAGGGCGTGAGACCCAGTACTTC
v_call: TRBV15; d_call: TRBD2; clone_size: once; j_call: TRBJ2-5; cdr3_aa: CATSSPWTSGIGETQETQYF; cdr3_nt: TGTGCCACCAGCAGCCCCTGGACTAGCGGGATCGGGGAGACTCAAGAGACCCAGTACTTC
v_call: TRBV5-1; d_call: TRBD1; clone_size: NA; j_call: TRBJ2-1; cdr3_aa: CASSQAPGQTFEQFF; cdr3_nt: TGCGCCAGCAGCCAAGCCCCGGGACAGACCTTTGAGCAGTTCTTC
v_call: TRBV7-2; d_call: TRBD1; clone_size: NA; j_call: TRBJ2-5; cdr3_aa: CASSLGQGETQYF; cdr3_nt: TGTGCCAGCAGCTTAGGACAGGGAGAGACCCAGTACTTC
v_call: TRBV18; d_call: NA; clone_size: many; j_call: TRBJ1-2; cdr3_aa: CASSSIGVNYGYTF; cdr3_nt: TGTGCCAGCTCATCAATCGGAGTTAACTATGGCTACACCTTC
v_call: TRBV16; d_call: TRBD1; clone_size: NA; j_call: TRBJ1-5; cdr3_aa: CASSQSGGTGSQPQHF; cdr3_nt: TGTGCCAGCAGCCAATCTGGGGGGACAGGCTCTCAGCCCCAGCATTTT
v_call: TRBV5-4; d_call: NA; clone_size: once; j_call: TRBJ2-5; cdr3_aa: CASSYATETQYF; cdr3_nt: TGTGCCAGCAGCTACGCGACGGAGACCCAGTACTTC
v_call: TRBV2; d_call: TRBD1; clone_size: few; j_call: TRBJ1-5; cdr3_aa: CASSGRTGGNQPQHF; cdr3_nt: TGTGCCAGCAGTGGAAGGACAGGGGGCAATCAGCCCCAGCATTTT
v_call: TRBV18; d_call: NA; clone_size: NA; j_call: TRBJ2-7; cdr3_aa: CASSLRDSAYEQYF; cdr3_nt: TGTGCCAGCTCACTTAGGGACTCCGCCTACGAGCAGTACTTC
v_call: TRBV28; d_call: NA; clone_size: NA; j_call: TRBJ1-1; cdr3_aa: CASSSPGSEAFF; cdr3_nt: TGTGCCAGCAGTTCCCCCGGTTCTGAAGCTTTCTTT
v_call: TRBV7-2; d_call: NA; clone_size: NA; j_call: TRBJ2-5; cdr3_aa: CASSEDYLGTQYF; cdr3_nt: TGTGCCAGCAGCGAGGACTATTTAGGGACCCAGTACTTC
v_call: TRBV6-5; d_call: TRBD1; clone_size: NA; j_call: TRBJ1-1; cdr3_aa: CASSGQGRGTEAFF; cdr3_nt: TGTGCCAGCAGTGGACAGGGGAGGGGGACTGAAGCTTTCTTT
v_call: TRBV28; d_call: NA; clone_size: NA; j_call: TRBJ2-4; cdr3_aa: CASRQGGKNIQYF; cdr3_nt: TGTGCCAGCAGACAGGGAGGCAAAAACATTCAGTACTTC
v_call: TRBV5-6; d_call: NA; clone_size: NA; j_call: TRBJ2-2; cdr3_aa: CASSLLPSNTGELFF; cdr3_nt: TGTGCCAGCAGCTTGTTACCCTCTAACACCGGGGAGCTGTTTTTT
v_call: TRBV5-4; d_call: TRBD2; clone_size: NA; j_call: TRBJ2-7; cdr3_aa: CASSLGLAVVYEQYF; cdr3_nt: TGTGCCAGCAGCTTGGGACTAGCGGTCGTCTACGAGCAGTACTTC
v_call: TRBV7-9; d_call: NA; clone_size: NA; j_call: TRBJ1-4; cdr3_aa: CASSPRGAPLSEKLFF; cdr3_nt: TGTGCCAGCAGCCCACGGGGGGCGCCACTAAGTGAAAAACTGTTTTTT
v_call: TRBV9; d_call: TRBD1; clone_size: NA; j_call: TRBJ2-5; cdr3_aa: CASSVTGTEYQETQYF; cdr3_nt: TGTGCCAGCAGCGTTACCGGGACAGAGTACCAAGAGACCCAGTACTTC
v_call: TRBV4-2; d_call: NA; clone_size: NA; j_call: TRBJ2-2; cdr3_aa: CASSQEFTTGELFF; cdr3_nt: TGTGCCAGCAGCCAAGAATTCACTACCGGGGAGCTGTTTTTT
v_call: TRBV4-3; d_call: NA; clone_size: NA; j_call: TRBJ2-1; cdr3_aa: CASSQDLLAFYNEQFF; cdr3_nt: TGCGCCAGCAGCCAAGATCTACTAGCTTTTTACAATGAGCAGTTCTTC
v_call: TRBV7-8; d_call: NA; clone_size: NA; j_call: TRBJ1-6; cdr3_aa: CASSQSPNSPLHF; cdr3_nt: TGTGCCAGCAGCCAAAGTCCCAATTCACCCCTCCACTTT
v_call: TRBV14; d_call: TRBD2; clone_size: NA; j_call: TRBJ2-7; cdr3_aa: CASSRTSGGEQYF; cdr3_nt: TGTGCCAGCAGCCGGACTAGCGGGGGCGAGCAGTACTTC
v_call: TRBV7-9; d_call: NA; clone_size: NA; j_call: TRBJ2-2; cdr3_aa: CASSLSSVGAGELFF; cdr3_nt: TGTGCCAGCAGCTTAAGTTCGGTGGGGGCCGGGGAGCTGTTTTTT
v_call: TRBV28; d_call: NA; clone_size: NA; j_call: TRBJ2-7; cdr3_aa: CASICRQEIPYEQYF; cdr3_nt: TGTGCCAGCATTTGCCGACAGGAAATTCCCTACGAGCAGTACTTC
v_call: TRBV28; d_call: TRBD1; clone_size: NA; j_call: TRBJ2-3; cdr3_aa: CASSSLPQGALGDTQYF; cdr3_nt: TGTGCCAGCAGTTCCCTACCTCAGGGGGCGTTGGGAGATACGCAGTATTTT
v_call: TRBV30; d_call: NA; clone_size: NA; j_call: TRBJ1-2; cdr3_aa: CAKTRDARYGYTF; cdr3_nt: TGTGCCAAAACCAGGGACGCACGCTATGGCTACACCTTC
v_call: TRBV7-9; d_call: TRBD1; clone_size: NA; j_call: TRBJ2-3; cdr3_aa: CASSWGQGITDTQYF; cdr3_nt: TGTGCCAGCAGCTGGGGACAGGGAATCACAGATACGCAGTATTTT
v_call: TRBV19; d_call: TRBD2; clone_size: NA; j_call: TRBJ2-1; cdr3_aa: CASISLAGSEQFF; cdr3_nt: TGTGCCAGTATTTCCCTAGCGGGTAGTGAGCAGTTCTTC
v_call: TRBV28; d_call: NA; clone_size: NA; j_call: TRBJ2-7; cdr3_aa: CASSLVEGGYEQYF; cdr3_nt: TGTGCCAGCAGTTTAGTTGAGGGCGGATACGAGCAGTACTTC
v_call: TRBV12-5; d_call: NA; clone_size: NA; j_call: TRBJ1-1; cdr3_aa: CASGLVPSFLREDTEAFF; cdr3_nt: TGTGCTAGTGGTTTGGTACCATCATTCCTCAGGGAGGACACTGAAGCTTTCTTT
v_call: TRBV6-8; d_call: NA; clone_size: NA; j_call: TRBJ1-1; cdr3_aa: CASRSLNTEAFF; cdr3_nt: TGTGCCAGCAGGAGCTTGAACACTGAAGCTTTCTTT
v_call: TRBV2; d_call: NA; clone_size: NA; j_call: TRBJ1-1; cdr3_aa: CASSEQGNTEAFF; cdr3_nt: TGTGCCAGCAGTGAACAGGGCAACACTGAAGCTTTCTTT
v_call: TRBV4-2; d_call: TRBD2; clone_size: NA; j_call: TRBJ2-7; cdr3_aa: CASRRAGTSVGYFYEQYF; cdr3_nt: TGTGCCAGCAGGCGTGCCGGGACTAGCGTTGGGTATTTCTACGAGCAGTACTTC
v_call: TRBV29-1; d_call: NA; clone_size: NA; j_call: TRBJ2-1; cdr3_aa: CSVAPGQSSYNEQFF; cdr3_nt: TGCAGCGTTGCTCCGGGGCAAAGCTCCTACAATGAGCAGTTCTTC
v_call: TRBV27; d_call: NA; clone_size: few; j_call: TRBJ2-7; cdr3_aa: CASSQPTEIEQYF; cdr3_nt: TGTGCCAGCAGCCAACCGACAGAGATCGAGCAGTACTTC
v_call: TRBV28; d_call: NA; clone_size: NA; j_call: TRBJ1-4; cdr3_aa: CASSTGQYEKLFF; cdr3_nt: TGTGCCAGCAGTACTGGACAGTATGAAAAACTGTTTTTT
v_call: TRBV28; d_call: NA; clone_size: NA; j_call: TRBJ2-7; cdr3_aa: CASSGFQSYEQYF; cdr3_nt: TGTGCCAGCAGCGGGTTCCAATCCTACGAGCAGTACTTC
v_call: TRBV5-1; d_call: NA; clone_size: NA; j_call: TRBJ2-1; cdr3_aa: CASSLNNEQFF; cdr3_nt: TGCGCCAGCAGCCTCAACAATGAGCAGTTCTTC
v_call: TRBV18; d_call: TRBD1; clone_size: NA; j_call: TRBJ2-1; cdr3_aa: CASSPGTGTFEQFF; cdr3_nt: TGTGCCAGCTCTCCCGGGACAGGGACCTTTGAGCAGTTCTTC
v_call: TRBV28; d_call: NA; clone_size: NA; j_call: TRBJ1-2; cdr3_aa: CASSSLGGELNYGYTF; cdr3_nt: TGTGCCAGCAGTTCCCTCGGTGGGGAGCTAAACTATGGCTACACCTTC
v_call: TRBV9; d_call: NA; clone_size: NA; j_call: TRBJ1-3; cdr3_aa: CASSVEGQAGNTIYF; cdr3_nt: TGTGCCAGCAGCGTAGAGGGCCAGGCTGGAAACACCATATATTTT
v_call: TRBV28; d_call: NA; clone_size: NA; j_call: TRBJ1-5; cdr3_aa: CASSPNKYQPQHF; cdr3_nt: TGTGCCAGCAGTCCAAATAAGTACCAGCCCCAGCATTTT
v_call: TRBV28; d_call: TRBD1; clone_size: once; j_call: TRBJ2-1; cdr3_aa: CASSLPTAGQGWVF; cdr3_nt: TGTGCCAGCAGTTTACCAACGGCGGGACAGGGGTGGGTCTTC
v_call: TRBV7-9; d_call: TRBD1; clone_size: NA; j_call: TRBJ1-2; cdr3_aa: CASIDDRDYGYTF; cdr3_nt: TGTGCCAGCATAGACGACAGGGACTATGGCTACACCTTC
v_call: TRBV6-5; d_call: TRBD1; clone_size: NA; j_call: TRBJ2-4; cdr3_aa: CASSGTGVGKNIQYF; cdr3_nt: TGTGCCAGCAGTGGGACAGGGGTTGGGAAAAACATTCAGTACTTC
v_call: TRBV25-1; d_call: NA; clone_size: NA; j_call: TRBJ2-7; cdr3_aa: CASRAYEQYF; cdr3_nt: TGTGCCAGCAGAGCCTACGAGCAGTACTTC
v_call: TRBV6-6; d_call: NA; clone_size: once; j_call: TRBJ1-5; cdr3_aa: CASSYGGSGQPQHF; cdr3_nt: TGTGCCAGCAGTTATGGGGGGTCAGGCCAGCCCCAGCATTTT
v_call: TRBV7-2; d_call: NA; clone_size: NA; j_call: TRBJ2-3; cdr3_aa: CASSLEGMDTQYF; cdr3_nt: TGTGCCAGCAGCTTAGAAGGGATGGATACGCAGTATTTT
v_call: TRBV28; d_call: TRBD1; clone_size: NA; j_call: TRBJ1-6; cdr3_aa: CASSWGQGVGSYNSPLHF; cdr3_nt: TGTGCCAGCAGCTGGGGACAGGGTGTGGGCTCCTATAATTCACCCCTCCACTTT
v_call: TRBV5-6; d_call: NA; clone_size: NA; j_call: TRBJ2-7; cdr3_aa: CASSWGRGSEQYF; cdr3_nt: TGTGCCAGCAGCTGGGGTCGGGGGTCCGAGCAGTACTTC